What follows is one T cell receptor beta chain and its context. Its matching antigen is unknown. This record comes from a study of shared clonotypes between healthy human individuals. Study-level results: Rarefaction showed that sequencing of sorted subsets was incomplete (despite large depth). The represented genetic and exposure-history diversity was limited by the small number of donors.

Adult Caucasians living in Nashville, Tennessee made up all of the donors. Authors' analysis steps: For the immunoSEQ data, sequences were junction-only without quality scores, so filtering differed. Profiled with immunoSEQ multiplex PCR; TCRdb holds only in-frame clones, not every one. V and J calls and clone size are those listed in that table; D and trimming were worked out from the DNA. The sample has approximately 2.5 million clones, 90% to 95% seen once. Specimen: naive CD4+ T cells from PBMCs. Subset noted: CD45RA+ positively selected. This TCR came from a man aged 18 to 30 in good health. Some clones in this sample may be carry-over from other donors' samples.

CDR3 bases: TGTGCCAGCAGCTTGGGCGGGGTCCCCACTAACTATGGCTACACCTTC. Its translation: CASSLGGVPTNYGYTF. The chain has TRBV5-4 and TRBJ1-2; unclear D gene. The CDR3 covers 16 residues. Germline CDR1 and CDR2: SGHNT and YYREEE (reference sequence). V was trimmed by 0 bases and J by 0 bases, leaving 12 bases between them.